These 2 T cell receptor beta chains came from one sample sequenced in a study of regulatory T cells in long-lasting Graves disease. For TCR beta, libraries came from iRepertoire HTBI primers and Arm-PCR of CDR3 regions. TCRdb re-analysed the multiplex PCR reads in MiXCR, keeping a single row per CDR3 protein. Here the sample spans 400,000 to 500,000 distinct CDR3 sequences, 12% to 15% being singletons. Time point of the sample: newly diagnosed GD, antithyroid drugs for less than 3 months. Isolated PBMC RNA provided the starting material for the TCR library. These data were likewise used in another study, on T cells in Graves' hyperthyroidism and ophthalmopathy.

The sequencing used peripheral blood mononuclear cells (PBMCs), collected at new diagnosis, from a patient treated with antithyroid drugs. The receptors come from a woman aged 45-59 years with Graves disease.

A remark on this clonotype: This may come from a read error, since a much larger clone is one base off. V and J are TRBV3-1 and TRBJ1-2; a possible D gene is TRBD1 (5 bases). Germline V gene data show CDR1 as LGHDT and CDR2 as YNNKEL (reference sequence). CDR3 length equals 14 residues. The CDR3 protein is CAGSPRGSLYGYTF. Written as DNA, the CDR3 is TGTGCCGGCAGCCCAAGGGGCAGCCTCTATGGCTACACCTTC.

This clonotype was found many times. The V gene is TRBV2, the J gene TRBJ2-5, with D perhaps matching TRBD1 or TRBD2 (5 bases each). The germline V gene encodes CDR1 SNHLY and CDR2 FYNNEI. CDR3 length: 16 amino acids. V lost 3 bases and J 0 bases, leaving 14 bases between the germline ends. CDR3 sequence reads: CASSELGTGNQETQYF. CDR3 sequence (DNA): TGTGCCAGCAGTGAGTTAGGGACGGGGAACCAAGAGACCCAGTACTTC.